This is a list of T cell receptor beta chains from one sample in a study of OX40 agonist ivuxolimab in advanced cancers. Measured with immunoSEQ multiplex PCR; TCRdb has only the in-frame clones, and not every one. Among some 40,000 clones listed, about 90% were seen once. Here the sequenced sample was CD4+ or CD8+ T cells sorted from blood, taken in a trial of the OX40 agonist ivuxolimab. These receptors came from an adult with an advanced solid tumor such as melanoma, head and neck, liver or kidney cancer. Each CDR3 is given with its conserved first and last residue. Clone size is stated in some rows and not others, as once, few, many or a class when expanded.

j_call | v_call | clone_size | cdr3_aa
TRBJ2-1 | TRBV27 | - | CASSLGPNEQFF
TRBJ2-2 | TRBV28 | - | CASSYGAGELFF
TRBJ1-5 | TRBV27 | - | CASSSGGGNQPQHF
TRBJ2-7 | TRBV5-1 | - | CASSSGAAYEQYF
TRBJ2-1 | TRBV6-5 | - | CASSSGKEHNEQFF
TRBJ2-3 | TRBV27 | - | CASSPRLAGADTQYF
TRBJ1-1 | TRBV28 | - | CAGREQGGTEAFF
TRBJ2-7 | TRBV13 | - | CASSFSGRSSYEQYF
TRBJ1-2 | TRBV19 | - | CASSTVLQGFNGYTF
TRBJ1-4 | TRBV11-2 | - | CASSLGGGSEKLFF
TRBJ2-7 | TRBV20-1 | - | CSASAGHEQYF
TRBJ2-7 | TRBV29-1 | - | CSVDRGGEQYF
TRBJ2-3 | TRBV23-1 | - | CASSQSTGCTDTQYF
TRBJ2-6 | TRBV7-9 | once | CASSPDTGANVLTF
TRBJ2-5 | TRBV9 | - | CASSVDSQETQYF
TRBJ2-3 | TRBV7-9 | - | CASSLVYIGTGVTDTQYF
TRBJ2-7 | TRBV27 | - | CASSLGSPYEQYF
TRBJ1-5 | TRBV7-3 | - | CASSSNRYNQPQHF
TRBJ2-1 | TRBV28 | - | CASTMGSGGDSSYNEQFF
TRBJ2-1 | TRBV21-1 | - | CASRILAGVGNEQFF
TRBJ1-2 | TRBV5-4 | - | CASSFFGRGSSHGYTF
TRBJ2-7 | TRBV27 | - | CASSLGRAYEQYF
TRBJ1-4 | TRBV5-1 | once | CASMTTGEGNEKLFF
TRBJ2-7 | TRBV7-2 | - | CASSPGRWVSYEQYF
TRBJ2-1 | TRBV11-3 | - | CASSFRDGAHEQFF
TRBJ2-1 | TRBV21-1 | - | CASSKARFGFPYNEQFF
TRBJ2-7 | TRBV4-2 | medium-sized | CASSHPGDTEQYF
TRBJ2-6 | TRBV12-2 | once | CASRREDGSPEGSGANVLTF
TRBJ2-7 | TRBV6-5 | - | CASSYSSRAYEQYF
TRBJ2-2 | TRBV30 | few | CASREGLTGELFF
TRBJ1-1 | TRBV7-8 | - | CASSLAVGTEAFF
TRBJ1-3 | TRBV4-1 | - | CASSQEGSGNTIYF